This T cell receptor (beta chain) was identified in a study of T cells in Graves' hyperthyroidism and ophthalmopathy. Study-level findings and limits: Peripheral blood also featured most of the thyroid clonotypes expanded above 0.001. Before onset, ophthalmopathy was predicted by the model a median roughly 6.8 months earlier.

RNA transcripts yielded amplified TCR beta CDR3 regions. HTBI primers drove first-round RT-PCR of the TCR CDR3. TCRdb called the multiplex PCR reads again in MiXCR, with one record for every CDR3 protein. The sample includes 550,000 to 600,000 distinct CDR3 sequences, approximately 44% of them seen just once. This clonotype showed up many times. The antigen is unknown. Lactation, pregnancy, other autoimmune disease or uncontrolled infection excluded patients. Diagnosing involved the use of clinical symptoms, serum thyroxine and TRAb, thyroid ultrasound and orbital computed tomography. V lost 6 bases to trimming and J lost 5 bases, with 14 bases between them. The germline CDR1 and CDR2 sequences are SNHLY and FYNNEI. The CDR3 is 15 amino acids.

The rearrangement links TRBV2 to TRBJ1-6; no clear D. The specimen sequenced was peripheral blood or thyroid tissue (not recorded which). The TCR originated in an adult woman with Graves' disease, either hyperthyroidism or ophthalmopathy (not recorded which). CDR3 in DNA: TGTGCCAGCAGCCCCGGCCGGAAGGATAATTCACCCCTCCACTTT. Translated, it gives CASSPGRKDNSPLHF.